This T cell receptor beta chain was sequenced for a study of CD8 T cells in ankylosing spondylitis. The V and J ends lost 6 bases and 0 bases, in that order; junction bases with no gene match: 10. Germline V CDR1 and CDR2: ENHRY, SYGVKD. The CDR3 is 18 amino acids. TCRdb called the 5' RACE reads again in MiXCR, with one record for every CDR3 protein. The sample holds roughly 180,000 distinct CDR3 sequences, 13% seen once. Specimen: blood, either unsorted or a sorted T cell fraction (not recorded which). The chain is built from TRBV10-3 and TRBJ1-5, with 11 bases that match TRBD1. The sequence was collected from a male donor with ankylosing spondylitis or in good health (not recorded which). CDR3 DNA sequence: TGTGCCATCAGCAGGGGGACAGGGGGTTTCCCTAGCAATCAGCCCCAGCATTTT. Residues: CAISRGTGGFPSNQPQHF.